The 5 T cell receptor beta chains below were found in one sample sequenced in a study of blood T cell repertoires in COVID-19. Generated by immunoSEQ multiplex PCR, the TCRdb table keeps only in-frame clones and is missing some. The sample carries around 280,000 clones, more than 70% recorded once. The specimen was peripheral blood. The receptors come from a woman aged 25 to 39 with COVID-19, enrolled during active disease.

The chain joins TRBV28 to TRBJ1-5; D gene uncertain. The CDR3 runs 14 residues. CDR1 is MDHEN, CDR2 SYDVKM, per germline. Trimming took 3 bases from V and 1 from J, leaving 7 bases between them. The chain's CDR3 is CASSLGGSNQPQHF. The CDR3 nucleotides are TGTGCCAGCAGTTTGGGAGGAAGCAATCAGCCCCAGCATTTT.

The chain employs TRBV7-9 and TRBJ2-3; 8 bases align to TRBD2. The germline V gene has CDR1 SEHNR and CDR2 FQNEAQ (reference sequence). Germline trimming cut 4 bases from V and 8 bases from J; bases unmatched to any gene: 14. This CDR3 is built from 16 residues. The DNA of the CDR3 is TGTGCCAGCAGCTACTTGACAGCGGGGGCACGCGGTACGCAGTATTTT. Its protein is CASSYLTAGARGTQYF.

The rearrangement joins TRBV2 to TRBJ1-1, with D possibly TRBD1 on 6 matching bases. The CDR3 length is 15 residues. Germline CDR1 and CDR2: SNHLY and FYNNEI. The V and J ends lost 7 bases and 3 bases respectively, with 18 bases between them. The CDR3 region is CASKTQGLGDTEAFF. CDR3 in DNA: TGTGCCAGCAAAACTCAGGGGCTCGGGGACACTGAAGCTTTCTTT.

This chain joins TRBV2 and TRBJ2-3, with 10 bases lining up with TRBD1. The CDR3 consists of 13 residues. V trimming: 8 bases; J trimming: 3 bases; junction bases outside the gene matches: 2. CDR1 and CDR2 (germline): SNHLY, FYNNEI. The CDR3 DNA is TGTGCCAGCCGGGACAGGGGTACAGATACGCAGTATTTT. This encodes CASRDRGTDTQYF. The entire variable domain, with the rest obtained from reference TRBV2 and TRBJ2-3, is as follows: EPEVTQTPSHQVTQMGQEVILRCVPISNHLYFYWYRQILGQKVEFLVSFYNNEISEKSEIFDDQFSVERPDGSNFTLKIRSTKLEDSAMYFCASRDRGTDTQYFGPGTRLTVL.

This clone was picked up one time. The V and J genes are TRBV5-4 and TRBJ2-1; 14 bases are shared with TRBD2. Looked up from germline, CDR1 is SGHNT and CDR2 is YYREEE (reference sequence). V lost 5 bases, J lost 7 bases, and 5 bases stayed unmatched. This CDR3 region has 15 residues. The CDR3 is CASRRGTSGSNEQFF. The CDR3 bases are TGTGCCAGCAGACGCGGGACTAGCGGGAGTAATGAGCAGTTCTTC.